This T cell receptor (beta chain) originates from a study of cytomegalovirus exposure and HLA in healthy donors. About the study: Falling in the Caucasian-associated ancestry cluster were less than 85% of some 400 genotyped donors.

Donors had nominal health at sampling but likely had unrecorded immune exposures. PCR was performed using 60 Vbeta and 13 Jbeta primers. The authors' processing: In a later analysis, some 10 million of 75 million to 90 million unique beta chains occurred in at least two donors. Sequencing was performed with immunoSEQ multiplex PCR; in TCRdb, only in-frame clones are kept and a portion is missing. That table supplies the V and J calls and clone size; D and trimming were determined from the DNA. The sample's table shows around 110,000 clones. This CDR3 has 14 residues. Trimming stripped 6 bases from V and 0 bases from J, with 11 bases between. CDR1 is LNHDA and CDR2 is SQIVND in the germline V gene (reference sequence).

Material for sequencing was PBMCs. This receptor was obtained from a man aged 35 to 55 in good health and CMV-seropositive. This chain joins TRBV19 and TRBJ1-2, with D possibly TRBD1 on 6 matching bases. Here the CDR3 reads CASRNRDSNYGYTF. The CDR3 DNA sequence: TGTGCCAGTAGGAACAGGGATTCTAACTATGGCTACACCTTC.